This is a list of T cell receptor beta chains from one sample in a study of cytomegalovirus exposure and HLA in healthy donors. Libraries were prepared by immunoSEQ multiplex PCR; TCRdb keeps only in-frame clonotypes and omits some of them. The sample records about 120,000 clones, roughly nine tenths being singletons. What was sequenced was PBMCs. The receptors were gathered from a woman aged 18 to 35 in good health and CMV-seronegative. Both conserved end residues are part of each CDR3. A D gene is named only where the DNA matches it firmly.

D	V	J	DNA	CDR3
TRBD2	TRBV25-1	TRBJ2-1	TGTGCCAGCAGGCGGGGAGGAAGCGGGGGCTCCTACAATGAGCAGTTCTTC	CASRRGGSGGSYNEQFF
.	TRBV5-1	TRBJ1-5	TGCGCCAGCAGCCCCAATCCGGGGGGCCGTGGCAATCAGCCCCAGCATTTT	CASSPNPGGRGNQPQHF
.	TRBV9	TRBJ2-3	TGTGCCAGCAGCGGGCCTCCAGATACGCAGTATTTT	CASSGPPDTQYF
TRBD1	TRBV7-8	TRBJ1-2	TGTGCCAGCAGCGAGAGTTTTCCGGGACAGCCTAACTATGGCTACACCTTC	CASSESFPGQPNYGYTF
TRBD1	TRBV7-9	TRBJ1-3	TGTGCCAGCAGCTACTGGGACAGGTACGGAGAGGATTCTGGAAACACCATATATTTT	CASSYWDRYGEDSGNTIYF
.	TRBV21-1	TRBJ1-4	TGTGCCAGCAGCAAATCTCTAATCGTCTCAAAAGGGAGACGTAATGAAAAACTGTTTTTT	CASSKSLIVSKGRRNEKLFF
.	TRBV6-6	TRBJ2-5	TGTGCCAGCACCTATGGAACCCCCCCGGGGACCCAGTACTTC	CASTYGTPPGTQYF
.	TRBV9	TRBJ2-3	TGTGCCAGCAGTATAGGGGCTAACAGACGGGCAGATACGCAGTATTTT	CASSIGANRRADTQYF
TRBD1	TRBV10-2	TRBJ1-5	TGCGCCAGCAGCCCGACAGGGGTTTTTCAGCCCCAGCATTTT	CASSPTGVFQPQHF
.	TRBV7-9	TRBJ1-6	TGTGCCAGCAGCCGAGGACAGCCGAGGGAGGGTTCACCCCTCCACTTT	CASSRGQPREGSPLHF
TRBD2	TRBV2	TRBJ2-3	TGTGCCAGCAGTGTCGTGGGCGGGGGGACTAGCACAGATACGCAGTATTTT	CASSVVGGGTSTDTQYF
TRBD1	TRBV13	TRBJ1-1	TGTGCCAGCAGCATCGGACAGGGGTACACTGAAGCTTTCTTT	CASSIGQGYTEAFF
.	TRBV6-6	TRBJ2-1	TGTGCCAGCAACCGGGGTAGCTACAATGAGCAGTTCTTC	CASNRGSYNEQFF
TRBD1	TRBV5-1	TRBJ1-1	TGCGCCAGCAGCTTGGATGGACAGGGGGGCACTGAAGCTTTCTTT	CASSLDGQGGTEAFF
.	TRBV6-1	TRBJ2-2	TGTGCCGGAGGGGTGGCCGGGGAGCTGTTTTTT	CAGGVAGELFF
.	TRBV10-3	TRBJ1-1	TGTGCCATCAGCTCTAGTCGACAGGCAGAAGCTTTCTTT	CAISSSRQAEAFF
TRBD2	TRBV29-1	TRBJ2-2	TGCAGCGGACTAGCGGAGAACACCGGGGAGCTGTTTTTT	CSGLAENTGELFF
TRBD1	TRBV4-2	TRBJ1-2	TGTGCCAGCAGCCAAGAGTCGACAGGGGTAATGGATGGCTACACCTTC	CASSQESTGVMDGYTF
TRBD1	TRBV19	TRBJ1-2	TGTGCCAGTAGTCCGACCCTGGGACAGGGTTATGGCTACACCTTC	CASSPTLGQGYGYTF
.	TRBV7-2	TRBJ1-3	TGTGCCAGCAGCTTACAGGGGCACACCATATATTTT	CASSLQGHTIYF
.	TRBV2	TRBJ1-1	TGTGCCAGTCGCGGGCAGGTCCGGAACACTGAAGCTTTCTTT	CASRGQVRNTEAFF
.	TRBV19	TRBJ1-5	TGTGCCAGTAGCTTATGGGGGGGGGTTAGCAATCAGCCCCAGCATTTT	CASSLWGGVSNQPQHF
TRBD1	TRBV5-3	TRBJ1-2	TGTGCCAGAAGCTTAACAGGGGGCGGTTGCTACACCTTC	CARSLTGGGCYTF
.	TRBV6-5	TRBJ2-1	TGTGCCAGCAGTTATAAGGGGGTAGGGGACAATGAGCAGTTCTTC	CASSYKGVGDNEQFF
.	TRBV6-6	TRBJ1-1	TGTGCCAGCAGTTACGCCGGGGAAACTGAAGCTTTCTTT	CASSYAGETEAFF
.	TRBV19	TRBJ2-7	TGTGCCAGTAGTATTGCGATAAACTACGAGCAGTACTTC	CASSIAINYEQYF
TRBD1	TRBV16	TRBJ1-1	TGTGCCAGCAGCCTACAGGGGGGCACTGAAGCTTTCTTT	CASSLQGGTEAFF
.	TRBV5-1	TRBJ2-2	TGCGCCAGCAGCTTGGGGACAAACACCGGGGAGCTGTTTTTT	CASSLGTNTGELFF
TRBD1	TRBV7-3	TRBJ1-1	TGTGCCAGCAGCAAGACAGGGTCCGCTGAAGCTTTCTTT	CASSKTGSAEAFF
.	TRBV6-1	TRBJ2-1	TGTGCCAGCAGCCCCGGACGGGGAGGCTACAATGAGCAGTTCTTC	CASSPGRGGYNEQFF
TRBD1	TRBV6-5	TRBJ1-2	TGTGCCAGCAACTCCGGACAGGGATCGAGCTATGGCTACACCTTC	CASNSGQGSSYGYTF
TRBD2	TRBV14	TRBJ2-1	TGTGCCAGCAGCTCTAGAGGGAGTAGCGGGGTCTACAATGAGCAGTTCTTC	CASSSRGSSGVYNEQFF
.	TRBV5-1	TRBJ1-4	TGCGCCAGCAGTCGGACACCCAATGAAAAACTGTTTTTT	CASSRTPNEKLFF
TRBD2	TRBV15	TRBJ2-5	TGTGCCACCAGCAGTCCCCTAGCGGACCAAGAGACCCAGTACTTC	CATSSPLADQETQYF
TRBD1	TRBV19	TRBJ1-1	TGTGCCAGTAGTATTGCAGGGGGAAGGACTGAAGCTTTCTTT	CASSIAGGRTEAFF
.	TRBV5-5	TRBJ2-5	TGTGCCAGCAGCTCCTTATACAGTAAGGAGACCCAGTACTTC	CASSSLYSKETQYF
TRBD2	TRBV19	TRBJ2-7	TGTGCCAGTAGTGCTCTAGCGGGGGACCACGAGCAGTACTTC	CASSALAGDHEQYF